The source of this T cell receptor (beta chain) is a study of T-cell reconstitution after alpha-beta-depleted transplantation in children. This clonotype was seen at least ten times. What it recognizes is unknown. General study results and limits: T-cell counts and diversity were attributed mostly to newly produced T cells one year after transplant. Several hundred expanded graft clones reportedly supplied alpha-beta T cells about two months after transplant.

Unique molecular identifiers were built into the TCRbeta library. In TCRdb, the PCR reads were re-called with MiXCR into one record per CDR3 protein. The table has fewer than 350,000 distinct CDR3 sequences, roughly 7.8% seen once. The CDR3 loop spans 14 amino acids. Germline CDR1 is SGHAT and CDR2 is FQNNGV. Trimming pared 2 bases from V and 2 bases from J, leaving 10 bases between. The TCR sequence derives from a female patient between 2 and 15 years old who had a stem cell transplant for Fanconi anemia, so the T cells may come from the graft donor. Sequenced material: peripheral blood, taken 360 days after TCRalphabeta/CD19-depleted stem cell transplant. The chain carries TRBV11-2 and TRBJ2-7; D remains ambiguous. The CDR3 here is CASSLKPFTYEQYF. DNA of the CDR3: TGTGCCAGCAGCTTAAAGCCTTTCACCTACGAGCAGTACTTC. The full variable domain, with the rest looked up from reference TRBV11-2 and TRBJ2-7, is EAGVAQSPRYKIIEKRQSVAFWCNPISGHATLYWYQQILGQGPKLLIQFQNNGVVDDSQLPKDRFSAERLKGVDSTLKIQPAKLEDSAVYLCASSLKPFTYEQYFGPGTRLTVT.